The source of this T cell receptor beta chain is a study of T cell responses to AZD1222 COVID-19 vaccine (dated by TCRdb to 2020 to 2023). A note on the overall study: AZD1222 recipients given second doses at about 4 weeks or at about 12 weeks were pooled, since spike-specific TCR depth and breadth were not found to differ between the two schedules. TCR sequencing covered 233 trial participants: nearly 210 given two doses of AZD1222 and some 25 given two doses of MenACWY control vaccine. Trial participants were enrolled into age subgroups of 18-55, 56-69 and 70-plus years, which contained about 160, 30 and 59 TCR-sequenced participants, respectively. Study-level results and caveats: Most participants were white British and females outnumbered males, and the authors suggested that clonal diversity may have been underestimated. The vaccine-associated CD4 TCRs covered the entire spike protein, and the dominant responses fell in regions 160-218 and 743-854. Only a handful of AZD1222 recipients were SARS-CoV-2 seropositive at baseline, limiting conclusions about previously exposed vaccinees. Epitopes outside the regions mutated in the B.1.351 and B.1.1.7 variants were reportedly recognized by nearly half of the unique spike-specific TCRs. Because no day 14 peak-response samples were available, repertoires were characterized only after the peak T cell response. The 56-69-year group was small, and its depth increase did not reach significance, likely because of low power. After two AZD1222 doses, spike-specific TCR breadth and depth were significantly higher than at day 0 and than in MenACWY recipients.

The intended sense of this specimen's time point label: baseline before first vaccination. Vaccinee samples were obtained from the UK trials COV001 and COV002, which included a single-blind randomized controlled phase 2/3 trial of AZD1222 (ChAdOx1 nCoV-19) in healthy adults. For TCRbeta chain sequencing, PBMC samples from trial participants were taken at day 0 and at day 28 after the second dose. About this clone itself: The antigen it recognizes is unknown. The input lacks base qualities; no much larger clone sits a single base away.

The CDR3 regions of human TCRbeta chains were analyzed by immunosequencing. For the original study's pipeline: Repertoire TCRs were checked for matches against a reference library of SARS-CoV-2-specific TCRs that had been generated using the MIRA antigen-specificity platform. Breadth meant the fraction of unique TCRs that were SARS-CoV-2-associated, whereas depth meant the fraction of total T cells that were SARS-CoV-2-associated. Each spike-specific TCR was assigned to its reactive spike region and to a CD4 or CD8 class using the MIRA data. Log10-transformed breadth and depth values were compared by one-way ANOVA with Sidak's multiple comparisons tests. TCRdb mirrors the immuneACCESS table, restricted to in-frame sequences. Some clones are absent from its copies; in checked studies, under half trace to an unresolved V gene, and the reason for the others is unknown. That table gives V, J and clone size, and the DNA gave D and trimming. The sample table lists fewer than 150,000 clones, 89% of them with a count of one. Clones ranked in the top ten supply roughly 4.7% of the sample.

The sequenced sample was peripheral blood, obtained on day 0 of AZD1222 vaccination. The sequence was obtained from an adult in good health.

The nucleotides are TGCGCCAGCAGCATGGGACAGGGGGCCAATGGAAACACCATATATTTT. Its amino acids are CASSMGQGANGNTIYF. The chain is assembled from TRBV4-1 and TRBJ1-3, with 12 central nucleotides matching TRBD1. Counted from cysteine to phenylalanine, this CDR3 has 16 amino acids. CDR3 DNA only is kept here, 48 bases in frame from base 1. As encoded in the germline V gene, CDR1 is MGHRA while CDR2 is YSYEKL. Germline trimming: 5 bases from V, 3 bases from J; junction bases outside gene matches: 5.